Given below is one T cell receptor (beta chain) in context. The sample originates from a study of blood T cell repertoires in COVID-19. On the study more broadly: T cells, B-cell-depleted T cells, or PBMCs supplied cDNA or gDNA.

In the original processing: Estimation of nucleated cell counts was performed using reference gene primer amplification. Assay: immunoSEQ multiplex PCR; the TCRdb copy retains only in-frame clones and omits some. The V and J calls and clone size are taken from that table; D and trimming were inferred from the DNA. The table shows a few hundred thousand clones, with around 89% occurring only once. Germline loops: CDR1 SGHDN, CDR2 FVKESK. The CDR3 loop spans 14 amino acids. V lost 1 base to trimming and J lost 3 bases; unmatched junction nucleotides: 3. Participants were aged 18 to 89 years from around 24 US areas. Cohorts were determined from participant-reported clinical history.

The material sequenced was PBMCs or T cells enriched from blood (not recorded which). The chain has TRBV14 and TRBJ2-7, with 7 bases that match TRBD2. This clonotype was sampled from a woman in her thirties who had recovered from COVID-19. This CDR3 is CASSQAIAGYEQYF. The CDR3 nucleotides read TGTGCCAGCAGCCAAGCCATAGCGGGCTACGAGCAGTACTTC.